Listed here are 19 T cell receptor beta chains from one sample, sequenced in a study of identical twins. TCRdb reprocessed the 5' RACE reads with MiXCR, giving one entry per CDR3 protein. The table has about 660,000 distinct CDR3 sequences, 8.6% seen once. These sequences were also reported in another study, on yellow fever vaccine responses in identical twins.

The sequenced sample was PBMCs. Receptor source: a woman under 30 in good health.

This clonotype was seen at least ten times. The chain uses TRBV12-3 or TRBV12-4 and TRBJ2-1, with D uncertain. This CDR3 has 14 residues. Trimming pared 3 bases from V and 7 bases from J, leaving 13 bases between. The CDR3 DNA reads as TGTGCCAGCAGTTTGATGAACTACCCTAATGAGCAGTTCTTC. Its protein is CASSLMNYPNEQFF.

This CDR3 is CASSFAGSINEQFF. The CDR3 DNA reads TGTGCCAGCAGCTTTGCCGGGTCTATCAATGAGCAGTTCTTC. This chain uses TRBV7-8 with TRBJ2-1; D is ambiguous. The CDR3 length is 14 residues. In germline, CDR1 is SGHVS, CDR2 FQNEAQ. V was clipped by 3 bases and J by 6 bases, with 12 bases between them.

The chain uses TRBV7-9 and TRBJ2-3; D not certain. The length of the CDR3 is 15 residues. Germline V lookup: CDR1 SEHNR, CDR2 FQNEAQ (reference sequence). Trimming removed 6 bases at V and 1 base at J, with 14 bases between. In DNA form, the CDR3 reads TGTGCCAGCAGGCGACCCGAGGTGGGCACAGATACGCAGTATTTT. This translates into CASRRPEVGTDTQYF.

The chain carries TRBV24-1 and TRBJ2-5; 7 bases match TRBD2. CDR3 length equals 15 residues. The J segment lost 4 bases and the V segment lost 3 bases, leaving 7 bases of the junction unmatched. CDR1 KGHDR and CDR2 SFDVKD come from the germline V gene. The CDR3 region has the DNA TGTGCCACCAGTGATAGCGGGACGAAGGTAGAGACCCAGTACTTC. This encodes CATSDSGTKVETQYF.

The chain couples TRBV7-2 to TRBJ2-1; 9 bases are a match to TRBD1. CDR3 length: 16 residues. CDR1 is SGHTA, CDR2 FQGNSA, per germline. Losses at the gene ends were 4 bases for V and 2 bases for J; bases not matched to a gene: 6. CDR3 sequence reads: CASSSRTGAAYNEQFF. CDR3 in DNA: TGTGCCAGCAGCTCGAGGACAGGGGCGGCCTACAATGAGCAGTTCTTC. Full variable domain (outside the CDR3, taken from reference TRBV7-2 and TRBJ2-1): GAGVSQSPSNKVTEKGKDVELRCDPISGHTALYWYRQSLGQGLEFLIYFQGNSAPDKSGLPSDRFSAERTGGSVSTLTIQRTQQEDSAVYLCASSSRTGAAYNEQFFGPGTRLTVL.

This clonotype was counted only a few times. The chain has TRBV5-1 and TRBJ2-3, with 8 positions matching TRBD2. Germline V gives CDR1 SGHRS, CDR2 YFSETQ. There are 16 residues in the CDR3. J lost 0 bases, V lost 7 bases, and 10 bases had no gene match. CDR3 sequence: CASASPSGGSTDTQYF. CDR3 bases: TGCGCCAGCGCTAGCCCCAGCGGGGGAAGCACAGATACGCAGTATTTT.

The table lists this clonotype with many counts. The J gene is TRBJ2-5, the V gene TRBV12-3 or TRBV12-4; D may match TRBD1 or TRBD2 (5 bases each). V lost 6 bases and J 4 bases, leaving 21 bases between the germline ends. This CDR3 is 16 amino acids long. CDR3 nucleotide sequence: TGTGCCAGCAGCCCCCAGAGGGGACGTGGGCGAGAGACCCAGTACTTC. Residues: CASSPQRGRGRETQYF.

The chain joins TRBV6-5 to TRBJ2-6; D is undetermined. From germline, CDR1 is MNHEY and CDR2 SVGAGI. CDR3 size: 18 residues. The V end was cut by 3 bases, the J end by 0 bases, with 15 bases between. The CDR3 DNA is TGTGCCAGCAGTTATGGGGAAGAAAAATACTCTGGGGCCAACGTCCTGACTTTC. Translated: CASSYGEEKYSGANVLTF.

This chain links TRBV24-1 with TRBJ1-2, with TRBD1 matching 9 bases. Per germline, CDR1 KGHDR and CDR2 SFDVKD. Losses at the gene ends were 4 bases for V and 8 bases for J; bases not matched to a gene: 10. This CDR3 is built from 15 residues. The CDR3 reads CATSEPGQGPRGYTF. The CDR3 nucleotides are TGTGCCACCAGTGAGCCGGGACAGGGCCCAAGGGGCTACACCTTC.

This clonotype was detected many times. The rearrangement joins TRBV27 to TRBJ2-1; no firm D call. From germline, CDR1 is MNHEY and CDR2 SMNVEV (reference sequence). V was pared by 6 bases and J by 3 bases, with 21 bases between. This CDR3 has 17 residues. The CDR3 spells CASSLSPKGYFYNEQFF. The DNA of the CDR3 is TGTGCCAGCAGCCTATCCCCAAAGGGCTACTTCTACAATGAGCAGTTCTTC.

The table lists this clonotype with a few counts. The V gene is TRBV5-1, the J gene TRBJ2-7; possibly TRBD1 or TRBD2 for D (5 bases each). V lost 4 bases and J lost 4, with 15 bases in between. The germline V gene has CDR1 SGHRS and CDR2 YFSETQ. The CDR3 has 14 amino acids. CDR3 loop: CASSQGALGYEQYF. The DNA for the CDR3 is TGCGCCAGCAGCCAGGGAGCCCTAGGGTACGAGCAGTACTTC.

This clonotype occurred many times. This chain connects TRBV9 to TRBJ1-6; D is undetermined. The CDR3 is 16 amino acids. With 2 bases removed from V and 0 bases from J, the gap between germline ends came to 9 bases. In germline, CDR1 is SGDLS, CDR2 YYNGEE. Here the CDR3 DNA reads TGTGCCAGCAGCGTGTACGATGGCTCCTATAATTCACCCCTCCACTTT. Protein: CASSVYDGSYNSPLHF.

The CDR3 reads CSARASGETQYF. The CDR3 DNA follows: TGCAGTGCTAGGGCTAGCGGAGAGACCCAGTACTTC. The chain joins TRBV20-1 to TRBJ2-5; 7 nucleotides agree with TRBD2. This CDR3 is built from 12 residues. Germline loops: CDR1 DFQATT, CDR2 SNEGSKA (reference sequence). Trimming cost V 3 bases and J 4 bases; bases outside gene matches: 2.

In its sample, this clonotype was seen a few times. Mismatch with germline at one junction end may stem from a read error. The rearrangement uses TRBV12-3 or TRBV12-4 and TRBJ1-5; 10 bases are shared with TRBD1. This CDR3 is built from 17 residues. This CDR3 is CASSLAGQGNSHQPQHF. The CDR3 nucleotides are TGTGCCAGCAGTTTAGCGGGACAGGGGAATAGCCATCAGCCCCAGCATTTT.

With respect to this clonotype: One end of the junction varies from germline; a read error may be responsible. The CDR3 protein is CTSSWDRGYEQYF. CDR3 DNA sequence: TGTACCAGCAGTTGGGACAGGGGGTACGAGCAGTACTTC. The chain has TRBV27 and TRBJ2-7, with 11 bases aligning to TRBD1. CDR1 is MNHEY, CDR2 SMNVEV, per germline (reference sequence). CDR3 size: 13 residues.

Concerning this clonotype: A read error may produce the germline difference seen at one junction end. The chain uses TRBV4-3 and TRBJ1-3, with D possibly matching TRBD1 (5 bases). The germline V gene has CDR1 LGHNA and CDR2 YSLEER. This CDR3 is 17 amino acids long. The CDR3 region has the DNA TGCGCCAGCAGCCAAGAGGCAGCGGCAGGGTGGAGAAACATCATATATTTT. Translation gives CASSQEAAAGWRNIIYF.

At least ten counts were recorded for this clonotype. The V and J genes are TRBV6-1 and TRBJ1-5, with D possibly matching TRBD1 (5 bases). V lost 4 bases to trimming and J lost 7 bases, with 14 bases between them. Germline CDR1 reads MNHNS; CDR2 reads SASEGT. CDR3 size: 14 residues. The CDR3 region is CASSATWGRQPQHF. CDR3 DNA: TGTGCCAGCAGTGCGACCTGGGGGAGGCAGCCCCAGCATTTT.

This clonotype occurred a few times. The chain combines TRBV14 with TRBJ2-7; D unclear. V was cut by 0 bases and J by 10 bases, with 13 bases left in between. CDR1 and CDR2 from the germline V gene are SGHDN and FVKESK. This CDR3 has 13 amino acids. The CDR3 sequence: CASSQDGKALQYF. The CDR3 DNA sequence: TGTGCCAGCAGCCAAGATGGGAAGGCCCTCCAGTACTTC.

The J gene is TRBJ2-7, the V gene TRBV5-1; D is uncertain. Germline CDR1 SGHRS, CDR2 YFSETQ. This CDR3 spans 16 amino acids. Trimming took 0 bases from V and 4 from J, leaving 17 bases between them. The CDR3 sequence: CASSLVTPLSSYEQYF. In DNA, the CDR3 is TGCGCCAGCAGCTTGGTGACCCCTTTGAGCAGTTACGAGCAGTACTTC.